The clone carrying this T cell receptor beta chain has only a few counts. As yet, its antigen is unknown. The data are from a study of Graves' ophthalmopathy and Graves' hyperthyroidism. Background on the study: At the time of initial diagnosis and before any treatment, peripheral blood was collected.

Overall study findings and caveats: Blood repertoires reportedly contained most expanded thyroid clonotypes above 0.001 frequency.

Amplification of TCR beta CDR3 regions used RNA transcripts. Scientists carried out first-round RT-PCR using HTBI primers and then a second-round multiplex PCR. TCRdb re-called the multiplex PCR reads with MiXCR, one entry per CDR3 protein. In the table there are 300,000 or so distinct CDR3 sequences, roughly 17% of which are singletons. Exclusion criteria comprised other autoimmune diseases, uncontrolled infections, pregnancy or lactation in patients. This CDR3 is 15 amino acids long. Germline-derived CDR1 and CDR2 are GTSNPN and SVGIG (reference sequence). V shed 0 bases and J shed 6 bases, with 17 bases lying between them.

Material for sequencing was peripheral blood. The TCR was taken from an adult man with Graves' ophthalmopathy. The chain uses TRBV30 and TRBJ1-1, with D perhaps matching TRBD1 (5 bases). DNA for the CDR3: TGTGCCTGGAGTGTACAGCGGGGGGGTGCTCCTGAAGCTTTCTTT. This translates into CAWSVQRGGAPEAFF.